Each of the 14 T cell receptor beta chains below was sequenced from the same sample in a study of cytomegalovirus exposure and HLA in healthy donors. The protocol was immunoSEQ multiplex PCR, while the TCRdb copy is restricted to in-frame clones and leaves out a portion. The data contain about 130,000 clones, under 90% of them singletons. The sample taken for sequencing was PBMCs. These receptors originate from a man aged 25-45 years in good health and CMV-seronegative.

CDR3 sequence: CASSFRTSSYEQYF. The CDR3 DNA reads TGTGCCAGCAGCTTCCGGACTAGCTCTTACGAGCAGTACTTC. The chain recombines TRBV7-2 with TRBJ2-7; 8 bases map to TRBD2. CDR3 length: 14 amino acids. The germline CDR1 and CDR2 sequences are SGHTA and FQGNSA. Trimming removed 3 bases from V and 4 bases from J; junction bases left unmatched: 5. The full variable domain, rest sourced from reference TRBV7-2 and TRBJ2-7, is GAGVSQSPSNKVTEKGKDVELRCDPISGHTALYWYRQSLGQGLEFLIYFQGNSAPDKSGLPSDRFSAERTGGSVSTLTIQRTQQEDSAVYLCASSFRTSSYEQYFGPGTRLTVT.

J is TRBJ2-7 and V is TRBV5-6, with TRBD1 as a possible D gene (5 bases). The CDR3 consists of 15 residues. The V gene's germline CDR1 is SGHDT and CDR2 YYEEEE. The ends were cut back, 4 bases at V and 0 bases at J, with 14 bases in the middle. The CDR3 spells CASSALQVNSYEQYF. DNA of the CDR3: TGTGCCAGCAGCGCCCTACAGGTGAACTCCTACGAGCAGTACTTC.

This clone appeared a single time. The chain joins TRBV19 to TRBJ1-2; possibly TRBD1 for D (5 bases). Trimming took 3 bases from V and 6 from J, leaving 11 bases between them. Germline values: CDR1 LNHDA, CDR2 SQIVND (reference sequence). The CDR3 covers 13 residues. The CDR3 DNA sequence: TGTGCCAGTAGTATCCCAGGGTTGGATGGCTACACCTTC. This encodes CASSIPGLDGYTF.

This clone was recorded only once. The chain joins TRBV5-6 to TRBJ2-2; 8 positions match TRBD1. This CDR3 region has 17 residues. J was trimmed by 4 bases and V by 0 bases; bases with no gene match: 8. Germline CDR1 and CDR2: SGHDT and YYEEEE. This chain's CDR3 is CASSLVHRQGITGELFF. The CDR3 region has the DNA TGTGCCAGCAGCTTGGTACACCGACAGGGGATCACCGGGGAGCTGTTTTTT. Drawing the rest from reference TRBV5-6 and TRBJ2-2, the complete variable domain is DAGVTQSPTHLIKTRGQQVTLRCSPKSGHDTVSWYQQALGQGPQFIFQYYEEEERQRGNFPDRFSGHQFPNYSSELNVNALLLGDSALYLCASSLVHRQGITGELFFGEGSRLTVL.

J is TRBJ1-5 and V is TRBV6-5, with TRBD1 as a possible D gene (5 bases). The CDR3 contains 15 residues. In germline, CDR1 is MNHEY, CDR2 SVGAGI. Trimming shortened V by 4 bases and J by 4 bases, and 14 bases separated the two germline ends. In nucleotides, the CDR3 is TGTGCCAGCAGTTCTCCGCGGACACCTAATCAGCCCCAGCATTTT. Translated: CASSSPRTPNQPQHF.

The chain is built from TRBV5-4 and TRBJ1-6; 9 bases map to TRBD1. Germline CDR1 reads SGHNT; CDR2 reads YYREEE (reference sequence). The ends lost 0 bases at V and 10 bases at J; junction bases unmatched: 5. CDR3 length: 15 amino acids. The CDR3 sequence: CASSLGDRGKSPLHF. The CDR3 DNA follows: TGTGCCAGCAGCTTGGGAGACAGGGGGAAGTCACCCCTCCACTTT.

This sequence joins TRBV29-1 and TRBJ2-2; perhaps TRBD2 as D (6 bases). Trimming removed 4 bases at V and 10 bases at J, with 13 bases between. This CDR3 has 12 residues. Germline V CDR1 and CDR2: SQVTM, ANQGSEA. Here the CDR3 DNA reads TGCAGCGTTGGGGGGGTTCATGCGGAGCTGTTTTTT. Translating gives CSVGGVHAELFF.

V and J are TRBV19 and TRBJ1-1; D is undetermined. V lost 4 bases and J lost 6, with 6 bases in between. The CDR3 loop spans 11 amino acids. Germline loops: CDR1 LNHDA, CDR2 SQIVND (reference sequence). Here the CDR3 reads CASSTHAEAFF. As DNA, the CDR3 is TGTGCCAGTAGTACACATGCTGAAGCTTTCTTT. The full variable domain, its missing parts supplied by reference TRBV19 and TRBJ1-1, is DGGITQSPKYLFRKEGQNVTLSCEQNLNHDAMYWYRQDPGQGLRLIYYSQIVNDFQKGDIAEGYSVSREKKESFPLTVTSAQKNPTAFYLCASSTHAEAFFGQGTRLTVV.

CDR3 sequence: CASSPSGTTNTEAFF. The CDR3 nucleotides are TGTGCCAGCAGCCCGTCTGGGACAACGAACACTGAAGCTTTCTTT. The chain employs TRBV7-6 and TRBJ1-1; tentatively, D is TRBD1 (6 bases). V dropped 5 bases and J dropped 1 base, with 14 bases sitting between them. CDR1 is SGHVS, CDR2 FNYEAQ, per germline. The CDR3 has 15 amino acids.

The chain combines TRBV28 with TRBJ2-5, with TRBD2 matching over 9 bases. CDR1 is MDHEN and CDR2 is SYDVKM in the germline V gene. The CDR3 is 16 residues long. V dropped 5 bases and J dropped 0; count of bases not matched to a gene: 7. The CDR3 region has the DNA TGTGCCAGCAGTCAGCGGGGGGCGAACTACCAAGAGACCCAGTACTTC. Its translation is CASSQRGANYQETQYF.

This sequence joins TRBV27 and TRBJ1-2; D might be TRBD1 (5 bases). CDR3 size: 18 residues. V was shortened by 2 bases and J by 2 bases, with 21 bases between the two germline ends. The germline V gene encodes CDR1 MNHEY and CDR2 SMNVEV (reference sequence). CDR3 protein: CASSLDPTGRWGNYGYTF. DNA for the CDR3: TGTGCCAGCAGTTTAGACCCGACCGGGAGGTGGGGGAACTATGGCTACACCTTC.

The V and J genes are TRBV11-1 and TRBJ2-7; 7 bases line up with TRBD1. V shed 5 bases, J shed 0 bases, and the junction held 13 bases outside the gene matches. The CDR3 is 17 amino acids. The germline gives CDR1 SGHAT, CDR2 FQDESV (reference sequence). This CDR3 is CASSPQRLGQSSYEQYF. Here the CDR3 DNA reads TGTGCCAGCAGCCCTCAACGCTTGGGACAGAGCTCCTACGAGCAGTACTTC.

The CDR3 nucleotides read TGTGCCAGCAGTTACCTCACAGGGTTAGGGTTCGAGGAGCAGTACTTC. It codes for CASSYLTGLGFEEQYF. V gene TRBV6-6 combines with J gene TRBJ2-7, with a weak D call TRBD1 (6 bases). The CDR3 consists of 16 residues. The V and J ends lost 2 bases and 7 bases respectively, with 21 bases between them. Germline CDR1 reads MNHNY; CDR2 reads SVGAGI (reference sequence).

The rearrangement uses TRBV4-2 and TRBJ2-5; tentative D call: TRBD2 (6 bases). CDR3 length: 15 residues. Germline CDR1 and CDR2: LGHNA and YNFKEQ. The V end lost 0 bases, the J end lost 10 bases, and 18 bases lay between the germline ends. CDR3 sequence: CASSQDQGYAGIQYF. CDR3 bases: TGTGCCAGCAGCCAAGATCAGGGATACGCGGGGATCCAGTACTTC.